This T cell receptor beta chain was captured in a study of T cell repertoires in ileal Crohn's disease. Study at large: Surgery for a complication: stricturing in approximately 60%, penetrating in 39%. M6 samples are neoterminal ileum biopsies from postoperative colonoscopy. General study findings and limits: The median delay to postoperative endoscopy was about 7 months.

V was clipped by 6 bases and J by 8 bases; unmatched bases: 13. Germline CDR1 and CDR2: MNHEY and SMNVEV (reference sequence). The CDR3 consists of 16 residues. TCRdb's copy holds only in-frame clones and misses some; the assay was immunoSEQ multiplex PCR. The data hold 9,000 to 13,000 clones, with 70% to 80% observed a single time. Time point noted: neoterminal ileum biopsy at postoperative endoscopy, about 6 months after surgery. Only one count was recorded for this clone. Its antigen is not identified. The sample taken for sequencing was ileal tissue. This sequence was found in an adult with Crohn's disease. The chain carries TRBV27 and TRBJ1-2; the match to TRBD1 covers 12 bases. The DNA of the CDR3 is TGTGCCAGCAGCCTAGGGACAGGGGGCGGCGGGAGAGGCTACACCTTC. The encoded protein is CASSLGTGGGGRGYTF.